This T cell receptor (beta chain) was profiled in a study of TIL therapy for anti-PD-1-resistant metastatic lung cancer. Overall study context: Tumors were harvested before any PD-1/PD-L1 blockade. Tumors had a median PD-L1 proportion score of about 6%. Most patients had lung adenocarcinoma.

In germline, CDR1 is SEHNR, CDR2 FQNEAQ (reference sequence). V was clipped by 5 bases and J by 0 bases, with 13 bases between them. The CDR3 has 16 residues. In this sample, this clone turned up a few times. Time point: pre-treatment sample, taken before nivolumab and TIL therapy. Sequencing used immunoSEQ v3. Survey-level samples got 2 million or so read pairs; deep-level samples got roughly 5-6.5 million. TCRdb's copy holds only in-frame clones and misses some; the assay was immunoSEQ multiplex PCR. The repertoire holds 45,000 to 60,000 clones, 70% to 80% seen once, with 4% to 6% in the top ten. V usage is TRBV7-9 and J usage is TRBJ1-4; tentatively, D is TRBD1 (6 bases). This TCR was recovered from a woman aged 30 to 85 with non-small cell lung cancer. Sequenced here: blood, sampled at baseline. The chain's CDR3 is CASSKGTIATNEKLFF. The CDR3 coding sequence is TGTGCCAGCAGCAAAGGGACAATAGCAACTAATGAAAAACTGTTTTTT.